Listed here are 9 T cell receptor beta chains from one sample, sequenced in a study of graft-versus-host responses after intestinal transplantation (dated by TCRdb to about 2021). Antigens of these TCRs are unknown. The protocol used for the library was the immunoSEQ multiplex PCR assay. The source is immuneACCESS, and TCRdb retained only in-frame sequences with V and J called. Part of the clones is not carried over; for the studies checked, unresolved V genes explain less than half of this, and the remainder is unexplained. The sample table records approximately 78,000 clones; over 75% of these occur just once. The biggest ten clones account for around 8% of the sample. This specimen's time point label, interpreted: cells obtained before transplantation from donor or recipient. This specimen consisted of unstimulated CD8+ T cells sorted from spleen or lymph node cells, obtained before transplant. These receptors all stem from a human donor who was the organ donor for an intestinal transplant.

This clone came up once. This sequence joins TRBV28 and TRBJ2-7; 7 bases fit TRBD2. CDR1 is MDHEN and CDR2 is SYDVKM in the germline V gene. This CDR3 has 14 amino acids. The V segment lost 5 bases and the J segment 2 bases; nucleotides outside the gene matches: 6. The CDR3 sequence: CASSTGEGPYEQYF. Here the CDR3 DNA reads TGTGCCAGCAGTACCGGGGAGGGGCCCTACGAGCAGTACTTC.

The J gene is TRBJ2-2, the V gene TRBV6-4, with D tentatively TRBD1 or TRBD2 (6 bases each). Germline CDR1 reads MRHNA; CDR2 reads SNTAGT. The length of the CDR3 is 15 residues. V lost 2 bases, J lost 6 bases, and 13 bases lay in between. The CDR3 reads CASSDTGAGPGELFF. The CDR3 coding sequence is TGTGCCAGCAGTGACACGGGGGCAGGTCCCGGGGAGCTGTTTTTT.

The rearrangement joins TRBV19 to TRBJ1-6; no clear D. From germline, CDR1 is LNHDA and CDR2 SQIVND (reference sequence). The CDR3 totals 13 residues. V was shortened by 3 bases and J by 10 bases, with 10 bases between the two germline ends. CDR3 region: CASSISPLSPLHF. DNA of the CDR3: TGTGCCAGTAGTATCTCACCCCTCTCACCCCTCCACTTT.

This chain joins TRBV7-9 and TRBJ1-2; D not certain. The CDR3 has 13 residues. V was clipped by 4 bases and J by 10 bases, with 16 bases between them. The germline V gene encodes CDR1 SEHNR and CDR2 FQNEAQ (reference sequence). The CDR3 DNA sequence: TGTGCCAGCAGCTCTGTCCGAGGACCCGACTACACCTTC. It yields the protein CASSSVRGPDYTF.

The gene calls are TRBV13 and TRBJ2-2; D perhaps matches TRBD1 (5 bases). V lost 1 base and J 7 bases, leaving 7 bases between the germline ends. CDR1 and CDR2 (germline): PRHDT, FYEKMQ (reference sequence). The CDR3 contains 13 residues. The CDR3, as DNA: TGTGCCAGCAGCTTAGAGGACATCGGGGAGCTGTTTTTT. Translated: CASSLEDIGELFF.

As concerns this clone: The junction differs from germline at one of its ends, possibly a read error. The V gene is TRBV5-1, the J gene TRBJ2-7; 11 nucleotides agree with TRBD1. CDR3 length: 14 amino acids. Germline assignment: CDR1 SGHRS and CDR2 YFSETQ. CDR3 nucleotides: TGCGCCAGCAGCCCAAGGACAGGGGGCTACGGGCAGTACTTC. It translates to CASSPRTGGYGQYF.

The rearrangement links TRBV5-6 to TRBJ2-3; D uncertain. V lost 0 bases and J lost 3, with 5 bases in between. The CDR3 totals 13 residues. Germline lookup yields CDR1 SGHDT and CDR2 YYEEEE. CDR3 loop: CASSLVSTDTQYF. The CDR3, as DNA: TGTGCCAGCAGCTTGGTGTCTACAGATACGCAGTATTTT. The full variable domain, with the rest looked up from reference TRBV5-6 and TRBJ2-3, is DAGVTQSPTHLIKTRGQQVTLRCSPKSGHDTVSWYQQALGQGPQFIFQYYEEEERQRGNFPDRFSGHQFPNYSSELNVNALLLGDSALYLCASSLVSTDTQYFGPGTRLTVL.

This chain joins TRBV5-4 and TRBJ1-3; possible D gene TRBD1, 5 bases. The CDR3 has 14 residues. V shed 7 bases and J shed 0 bases, with 11 bases lying between them. Germline loops: CDR1 SGHNT, CDR2 YYREEE (reference sequence). The CDR3 reads CASSGGYSGNTIYF. For the CDR3, the DNA is TGTGCCAGCTCCGGGGGATACTCTGGAAACACCATATATTTT.

The rearrangement uses TRBV2 and TRBJ1-2; D call uncertain. The CDR3 runs to 13 residues. V was shortened by 6 bases and J by 8 bases, with 16 bases between the two germline ends. Per the germline V gene, CDR1 is SNHLY and CDR2 is FYNNEI. The CDR3, as DNA: TGTGCCAGCAGGAGAGTGTTTCACCCCGGCTACACCTTC. Its translation: CASRRVFHPGYTF. The whole variable domain, filled in from reference TRBV2 and TRBJ1-2, reads EPEVTQTPSHQVTQMGQEVILRCVPISNHLYFYWYRQILGQKVEFLVSFYNNEISEKSEIFDDQFSVERPDGSNFTLKIRSTKLEDSAMYFCASRRVFHPGYTFGSGTRLTVV.